These T cell receptor beta chains were read from a single sample in a study of control samples from healthy donors and cancer patients. Using immunoSEQ multiplex PCR, the repertoire was profiled, and TCRdb retains in-frame clones only, with some absent. The sample comprises 170,000 or so clones, 94% of which are singletons, and 1.1% to 1.5% rests with the top ten. Sample: blood. Every receptor here comes from a woman between 18 and 29 years old in good health. CDR3s include the opening cysteine and the closing phenylalanine or tryptophan.

V: TRBV7-8
CDR3: CASSPLTGPYEQYF

V: TRBV19
CDR3: CASSMGWEINEKLFF

V: TRBV27
CDR3: CASTKEGRVGGQYF

V: TRBV18
CDR3: CASSPDRGNYGYTF

V: TRBV24-1
CDR3: CATSPRDSVDEKLFF

V: TRBV5-1
CDR3: CASGENFATNEKLFF

V: TRBV14
CDR3: CASSLTLGTEAFF

V: TRBV11-2
CDR3: CASSWDSNYGYTF

V: TRBV12-3/TRBV12-4
CDR3: CASSLVSYGYTF

V: TRBV19
CDR3: CASRESGRNTEAFF

V: TRBV28
CDR3: CASSLAGAGGNEKLFF

V: TRBV4-3
CDR3: CASSPRGGRINTEAFF

V: TRBV4-2
CDR3: CASSQAGVSGNTIYF

V: TRBV6-2/TRBV6-3
CDR3: CASSLIGVSSTDTQYF

V: TRBV13
CDR3: CASSLGYNEQFF

V: TRBV29-1
CDR3: CSVDNEQFF

V: TRBV15
CDR3: CATSRGIQGSRATNEKLFF

V: TRBV28
CDR3: CASKRSGLSNEKLFF

V: TRBV6-1
CDR3: CASSGTGLHTNTGELFF

V: TRBV19
CDR3: CASSIRRGSGGGNTEAFF

V: TRBV6-2/TRBV6-3
CDR3: CASSYNGLAGRRTDTQYF

V: TRBV6-1
CDR3: CASSERIGGQVRQPQHF

V: TRBV25-1
CDR3: CASSDPGGYTF

V: TRBV15
CDR3: CATSRDSDTSNYGYTF

V: TRBV11-2
CDR3: CASSGDEQYF

V: TRBV28
CDR3: CASSFRGLPYEQYF

V: TRBV6-6
CDR3: CASTVAGGADTQYF

V: TRBV6-2/TRBV6-3
CDR3: CASSYSPASGRAGELFF

V: TRBV7-2
CDR3: CASSLGGGNTIYF

V: TRBV7-9
CDR3: CASSSAGQGPAKNIQYF

V: TRBV27
CDR3: CASSFSNQPQHF

V: TRBV6-2/TRBV6-3
CDR3: CASSYTGTSGPHEQFF

V: TRBV6-6
CDR3: CASSYLSEAFF

V: TRBV6-2/TRBV6-3
CDR3: CASSYPTGHGALVDQPQHF

V: TRBV6-5
CDR3: CASRTGQGTDTQYF

V: TRBV7-3
CDR3: CASSLMGLATDTQYF

V: TRBV5-1
CDR3: CASSLFYGQGGIEQYF